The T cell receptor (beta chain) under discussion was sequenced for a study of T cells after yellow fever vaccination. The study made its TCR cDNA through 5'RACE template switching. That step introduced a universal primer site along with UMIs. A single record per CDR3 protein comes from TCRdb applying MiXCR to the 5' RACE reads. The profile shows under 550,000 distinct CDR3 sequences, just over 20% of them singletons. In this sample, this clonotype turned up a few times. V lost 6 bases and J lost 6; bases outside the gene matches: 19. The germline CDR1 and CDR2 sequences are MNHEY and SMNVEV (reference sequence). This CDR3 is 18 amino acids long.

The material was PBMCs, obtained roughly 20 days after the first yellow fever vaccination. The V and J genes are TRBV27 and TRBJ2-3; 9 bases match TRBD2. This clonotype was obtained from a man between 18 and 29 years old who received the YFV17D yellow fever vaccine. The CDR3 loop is CASRVISRGRGGLDTQYF. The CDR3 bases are TGTGCCAGCAGAGTGATCTCACGCGGGCGGGGGGGCCTGGATACGCAGTATTTT.